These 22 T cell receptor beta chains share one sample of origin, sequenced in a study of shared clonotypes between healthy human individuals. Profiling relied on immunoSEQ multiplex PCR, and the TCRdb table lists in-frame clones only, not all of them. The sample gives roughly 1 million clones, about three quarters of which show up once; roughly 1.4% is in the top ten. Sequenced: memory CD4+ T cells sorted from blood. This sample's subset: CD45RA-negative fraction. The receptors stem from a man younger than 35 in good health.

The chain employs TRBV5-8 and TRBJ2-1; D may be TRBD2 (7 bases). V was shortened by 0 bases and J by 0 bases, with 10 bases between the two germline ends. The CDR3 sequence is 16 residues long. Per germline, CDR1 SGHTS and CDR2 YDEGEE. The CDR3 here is CASSLVGGASYNEQFF. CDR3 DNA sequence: TGTGCCAGCAGCTTGGTGGGGGGGGCCTCCTACAATGAGCAGTTCTTC.

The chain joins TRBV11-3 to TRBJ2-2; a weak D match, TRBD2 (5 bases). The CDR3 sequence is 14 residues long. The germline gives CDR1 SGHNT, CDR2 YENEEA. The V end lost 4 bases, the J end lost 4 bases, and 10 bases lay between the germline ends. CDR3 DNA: TGTGCCAGCAGCTCGGACCGGGGCACCGGGGAGCTGTTTTTT. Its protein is CASSSDRGTGELFF.

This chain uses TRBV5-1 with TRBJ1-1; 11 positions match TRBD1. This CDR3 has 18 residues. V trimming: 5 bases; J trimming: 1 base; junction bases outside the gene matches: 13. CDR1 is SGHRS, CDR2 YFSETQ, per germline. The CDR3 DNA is TGCGCCAGCAGTCGGTGGCCGGGACAGGGGGAGGCGAACACTGAAGCTTTCTTT. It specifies CASSRWPGQGEANTEAFF.

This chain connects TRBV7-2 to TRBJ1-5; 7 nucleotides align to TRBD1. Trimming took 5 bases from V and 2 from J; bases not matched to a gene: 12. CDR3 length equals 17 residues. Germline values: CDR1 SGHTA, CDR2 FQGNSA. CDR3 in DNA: TGTGCCAGCAGCCCATTGACAGGGCTAAGCGGCAATCAGCCCCAGCATTTT. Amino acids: CASSPLTGLSGNQPQHF.

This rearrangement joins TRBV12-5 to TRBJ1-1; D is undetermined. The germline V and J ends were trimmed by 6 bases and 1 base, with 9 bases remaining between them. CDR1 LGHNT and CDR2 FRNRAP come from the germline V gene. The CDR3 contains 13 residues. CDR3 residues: CASGQPENTEAFF. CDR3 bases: TGTGCTAGTGGCCAACCCGAGAACACTGAAGCTTTCTTT.

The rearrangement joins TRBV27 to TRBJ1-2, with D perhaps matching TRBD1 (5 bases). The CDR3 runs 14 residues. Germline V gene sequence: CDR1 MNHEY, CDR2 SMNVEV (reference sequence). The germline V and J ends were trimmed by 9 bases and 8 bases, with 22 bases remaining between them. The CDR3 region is CASRTTGTKNGYTF. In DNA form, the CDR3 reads TGTGCCAGTCGGACAACCGGGACTAAGAACGGCTACACCTTC.

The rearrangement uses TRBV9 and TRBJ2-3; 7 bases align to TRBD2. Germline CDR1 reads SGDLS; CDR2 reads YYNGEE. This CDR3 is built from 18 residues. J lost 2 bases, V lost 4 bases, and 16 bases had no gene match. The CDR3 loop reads CASSPPTGGPSNTDTQYF. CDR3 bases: TGTGCCAGCAGCCCCCCAACGGGGGGACCTTCGAACACAGATACGCAGTATTTT. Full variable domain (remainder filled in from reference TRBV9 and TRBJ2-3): DSGVTQTPKHLITATGQRVTLRCSPRSGDLSVYWYQQSLDQGLQFLIQYYNGEERAKGNILERFSAQQFPDLHSELNLSSLELGDSALYFCASSPPTGGPSNTDTQYFGPGTRLTVL.

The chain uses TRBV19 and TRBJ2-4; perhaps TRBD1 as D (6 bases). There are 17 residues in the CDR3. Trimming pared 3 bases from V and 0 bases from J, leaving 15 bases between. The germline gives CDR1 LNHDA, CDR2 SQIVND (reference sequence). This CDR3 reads CASSISARGIAKNIQYF. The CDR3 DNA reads TGTGCCAGTAGTATTTCCGCAAGGGGGATAGCCAAAAACATTCAGTACTTC. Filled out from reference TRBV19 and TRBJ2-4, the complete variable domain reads DGGITQSPKYLFRKEGQNVTLSCEQNLNHDAMYWYRQDPGQGLRLIYYSQIVNDFQKGDIAEGYSVSREKKESFPLTVTSAQKNPTAFYLCASSISARGIAKNIQYFGAGTRLSVL.

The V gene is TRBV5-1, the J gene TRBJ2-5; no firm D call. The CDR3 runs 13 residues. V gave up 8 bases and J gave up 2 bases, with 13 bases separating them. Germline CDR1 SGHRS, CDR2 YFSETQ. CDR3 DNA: TGCGCCAGTAAGACGCGGCCACAAGAGACCCAGTACTTC. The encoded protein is CASKTRPQETQYF. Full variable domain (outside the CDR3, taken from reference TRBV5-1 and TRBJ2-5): KAGVTQTPRYLIKTRGQQVTLSCSPISGHRSVSWYQQTPGQGLQFLFEYFSETQRNKGNFPGRFSGRQFSNSRSEMNVSTLELGDSALYLCASKTRPQETQYFGPGTRLLVL.

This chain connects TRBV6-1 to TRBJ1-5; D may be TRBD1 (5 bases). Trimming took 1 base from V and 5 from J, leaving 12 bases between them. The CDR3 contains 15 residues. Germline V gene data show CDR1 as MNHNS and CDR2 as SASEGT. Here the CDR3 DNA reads TGTGCCAGCAGTGAAGTTCTGGGGACGGATCAGCCCCAGCATTTT. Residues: CASSEVLGTDQPQHF.

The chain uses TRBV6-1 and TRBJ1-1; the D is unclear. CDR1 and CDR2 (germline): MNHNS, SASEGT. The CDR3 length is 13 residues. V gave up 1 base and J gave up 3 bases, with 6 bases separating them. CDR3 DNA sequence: TGTGCCAGCAGTGAAGTGCAGTACACTGAAGCTTTCTTT. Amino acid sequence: CASSEVQYTEAFF.

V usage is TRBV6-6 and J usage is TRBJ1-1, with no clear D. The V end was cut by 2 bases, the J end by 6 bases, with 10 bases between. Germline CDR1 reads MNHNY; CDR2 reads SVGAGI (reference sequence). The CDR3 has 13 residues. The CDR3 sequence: CASSYGGGPEAFF. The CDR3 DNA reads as TGTGCCAGCAGTTACGGTGGTGGGCCTGAAGCTTTCTTT.

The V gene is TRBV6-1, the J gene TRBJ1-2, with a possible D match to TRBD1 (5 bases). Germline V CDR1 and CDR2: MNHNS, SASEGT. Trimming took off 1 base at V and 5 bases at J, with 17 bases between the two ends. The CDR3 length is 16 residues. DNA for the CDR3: TGTGCCAGCAGTGAAGAGGGAAGGGGTCTGGGTTATGGCTACACCTTC. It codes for CASSEEGRGLGYGYTF.

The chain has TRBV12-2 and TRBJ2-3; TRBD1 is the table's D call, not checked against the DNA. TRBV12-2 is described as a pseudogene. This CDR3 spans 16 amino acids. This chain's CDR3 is CASRLLGQPSTDTQYF. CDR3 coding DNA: TGTGCAAGTCGCTTACTAGGACAGCCCAGCACAGATACGCAGTATTTT.

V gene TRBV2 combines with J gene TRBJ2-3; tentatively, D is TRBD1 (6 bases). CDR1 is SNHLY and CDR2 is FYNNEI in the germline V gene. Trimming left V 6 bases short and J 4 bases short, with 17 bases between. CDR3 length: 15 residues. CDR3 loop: CASSPLFEGADTQYF. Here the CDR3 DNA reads TGTGCCAGCAGCCCTCTGTTTGAGGGGGCAGATACGCAGTATTTT.

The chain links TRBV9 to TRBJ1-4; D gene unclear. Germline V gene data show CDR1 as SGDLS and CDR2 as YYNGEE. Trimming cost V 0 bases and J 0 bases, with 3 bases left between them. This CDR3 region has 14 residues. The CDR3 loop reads CASSVGSTNEKLFF. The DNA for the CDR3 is TGTGCCAGCAGCGTAGGGTCAACTAATGAAAAACTGTTTTTT.

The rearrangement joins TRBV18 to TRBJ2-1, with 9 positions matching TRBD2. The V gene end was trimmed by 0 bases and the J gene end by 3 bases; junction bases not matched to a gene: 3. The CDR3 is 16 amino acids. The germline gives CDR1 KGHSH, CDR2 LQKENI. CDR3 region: CASSPPERGVYNEQFF. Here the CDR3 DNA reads TGTGCCAGCTCACCACCGGAGCGGGGGGTCTACAATGAGCAGTTCTTC.

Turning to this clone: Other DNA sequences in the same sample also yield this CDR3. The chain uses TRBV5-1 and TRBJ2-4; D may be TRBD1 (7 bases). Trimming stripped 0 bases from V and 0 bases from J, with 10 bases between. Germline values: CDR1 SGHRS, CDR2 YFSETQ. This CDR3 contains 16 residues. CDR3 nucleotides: TGCGCCAGCAGCTTGGGACAGGGACTAGCCAAAAACATTCAGTACTTC. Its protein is CASSLGQGLAKNIQYF.

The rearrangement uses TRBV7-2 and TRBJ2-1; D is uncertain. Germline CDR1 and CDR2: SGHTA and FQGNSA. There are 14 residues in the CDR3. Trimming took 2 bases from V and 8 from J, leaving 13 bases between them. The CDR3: CASSLTGRTDEQFF. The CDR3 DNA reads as TGTGCCAGCAGCTTAACTGGTCGGACCGATGAGCAGTTCTTC.

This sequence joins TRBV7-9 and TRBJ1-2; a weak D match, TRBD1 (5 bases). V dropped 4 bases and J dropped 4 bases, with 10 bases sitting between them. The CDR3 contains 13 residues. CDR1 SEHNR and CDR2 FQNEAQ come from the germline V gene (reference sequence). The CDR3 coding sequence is TGTGCCAGCAGCTCGGACATTACCTATGGCTACACCTTC. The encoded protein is CASSSDITYGYTF. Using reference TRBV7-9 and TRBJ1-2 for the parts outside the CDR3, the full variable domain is DTGVSQNPRHKITKRGQNVTFRCDPISEHNRLYWYRQTLGQGPEFLTYFQNEAQLEKSRLLSDRFSAERPKGSFSTLEIQRTEQGDSAMYLCASSSDITYGYTFGSGTRLTVV.

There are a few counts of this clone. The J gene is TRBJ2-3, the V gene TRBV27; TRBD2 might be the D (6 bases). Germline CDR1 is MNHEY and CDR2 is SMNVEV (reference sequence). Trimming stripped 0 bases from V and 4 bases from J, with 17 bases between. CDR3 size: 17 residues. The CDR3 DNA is TGTGCCAGCAGTTTATCGAGGGGACTCCCGCGGCCAGATACGCAGTATTTT. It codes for CASSLSRGLPRPDTQYF.

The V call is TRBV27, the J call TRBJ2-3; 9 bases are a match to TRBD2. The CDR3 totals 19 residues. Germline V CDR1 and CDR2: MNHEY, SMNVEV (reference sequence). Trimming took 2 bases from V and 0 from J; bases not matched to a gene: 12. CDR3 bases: TGTGCCAGCAGTTTACGCGCTAGCGGGACATATTCTAGCACAGATACGCAGTATTTT. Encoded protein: CASSLRASGTYSSTDTQYF.